Below are 29 T cell receptor beta chains sequenced from a single sample in a study of CD8+ T cells in alopecia areata. RNA was isolated and reverse transcribed to cDNA, the sequencing template. Profiling relied on immunoSEQ multiplex PCR, and the TCRdb table lists in-frame clones only, not all of them. The sample records 90,000 to 100,000 clones, 41% being singletons. Sequences were obtained from CD4+ T cells sorted from blood. These receptors were taken from a human donor with alopecia areata.

The chain carries TRBV27 and TRBJ2-6; D not certain. The CDR3 runs to 16 residues. Germline loops: CDR1 MNHEY, CDR2 SMNVEV (reference sequence). The germline V and J ends were trimmed by 0 bases and 4 bases, with 10 bases remaining between them. The CDR3 nucleotides are TGTGCCAGCAGTTTATCCTACAGTACAGGGGCCAACGTCCTGACTTTC. Its protein product is CASSLSYSTGANVLTF.

The chain uses TRBV20-1 and TRBJ2-1, with D perhaps assigned TRBD1 or TRBD2 (5 bases each). V lost 4 bases, J lost 10 bases, and 11 bases lay in between. From germline, CDR1 is DFQATT and CDR2 SNEGSKA (reference sequence). This CDR3 is built from 11 residues. The CDR3 DNA reads TGCAGTGCTACCCTTGGGACCGAGCAGTTCTTC. It codes for CSATLGTEQFF.

In its sample, this clone was seen a few times. The V gene is TRBV30, the J gene TRBJ1-1; D not certain. CDR3 length equals 13 residues. CDR1 is GTSNPN and CDR2 is SVGIG in the germline V gene (reference sequence). V was pared by 4 bases and J by 6 bases, with 15 bases between. The CDR3 loop is CAWKDGHLAEAFF. The CDR3 DNA is TGTGCCTGGAAAGATGGGCATTTGGCTGAAGCTTTCTTT. Full variable domain (outside the CDR3, taken from reference TRBV30 and TRBJ1-1): SQTIHQWPATLVQPVGSPLSLECTVEGTSNPNLYWYRQAAGRGLQLLFYSVGIGQISSEVPQNLSASRPQDRQFILSSKKLLLSDSGFYLCAWKDGHLAEAFFGQGTRLTVV.

The chain is built from TRBV7-9 and TRBJ2-7; maybe TRBD1 (5 bases). Trimming shortened V by 1 base and J by 0 bases, and 10 bases separated the two germline ends. Germline values: CDR1 SEHNR, CDR2 FQNEAQ (reference sequence). This CDR3 contains 15 residues. CDR3: CASSLVGANSYEQYF. CDR3 in DNA: TGTGCCAGCAGCTTAGTAGGGGCGAACTCCTACGAGCAGTACTTC.

This chain joins TRBV30 and TRBJ2-5; TRBD1 agrees at 7 bases. This CDR3 contains 12 residues. Germline V gives CDR1 GTSNPN, CDR2 SVGIG (reference sequence). V shed 5 bases and J 7 bases; nucleotides not matched to a gene: 7. CDR3 in amino acids: CAWETGSLTQYF. The DNA of the CDR3 is TGTGCCTGGGAGACAGGGAGCCTGACCCAGTACTTC.

The table lists this clone with a few counts. The V gene is TRBV29-1, the J gene TRBJ2-2; D uncertain. The CDR3 sequence is 14 residues long. In germline, CDR1 is SQVTM, CDR2 ANQGSEA. V gave up 4 bases and J gave up 3 bases, with 12 bases separating them. This chain's CDR3 is CSVAGPLDTGELFF. CDR3 nucleotide sequence: TGCAGCGTTGCCGGGCCATTAGACACCGGGGAGCTGTTTTTT.

The CDR3 DNA follows: TGCAGCGCCACCAGGCCGGCGGAGCACGATGGGGGGCCCGGGGAGCTGTTTTTT. Encoded protein: CSATRPAEHDGGPGELFF. The J gene is TRBJ2-2, the V gene TRBV29-1; D is perhaps TRBD1 or TRBD2 (6 bases each). V gave up 7 bases and J gave up 6 bases, with 30 bases separating them. Germline-derived CDR1 and CDR2 are SQVTM and ANQGSEA. This CDR3 is built from 18 residues.

This clone was observed a few times. The V call is TRBV29-1, the J call TRBJ1-5; the D is unclear. From germline, CDR1 is SQVTM and CDR2 ANQGSEA. V was clipped by 4 bases and J by 3 bases, with 10 bases between them. This CDR3 region has 13 residues. The CDR3 nucleotides are TGCAGCGTTGGGGAAAGAGTCAATCAGCCCCAGCATTTT. As protein: CSVGERVNQPQHF.

With respect to this clone: Sequence at one end of the junction differs from germline and may be a read error. This chain connects TRBV13 to TRBJ2-1; a possible D gene is TRBD2 (5 bases). CDR3 size: 16 residues. The germline V gene has CDR1 PRHDT and CDR2 FYEKMQ (reference sequence). In DNA form, the CDR3 reads TGCGCCAGCAGCCGAACTCTCAGCGGCAACTACAATGAGCAGTTCTTC. Residues: CASSRTLSGNYNEQFF.

V usage is TRBV10-1 and J usage is TRBJ2-2; unclear D gene. The V end was cut by 3 bases, the J end by 5 bases, with 13 bases between. The CDR3 contains 15 residues. Germline lookup yields CDR1 WNHNN and CDR2 SYGVQD (reference sequence). The CDR3 nucleotides read TGCGCCAGCAGTGATAATCGGCATGGGACCGGGGAGCTGTTTTTT. Amino acid sequence: CASSDNRHGTGELFF.

This clone came up a few times. The J gene is TRBJ2-7, the V gene TRBV6-6, with a tentative D call TRBD2 (5 bases). V lost 8 bases and J 6 bases, leaving 17 bases between the germline ends. This CDR3 is built from 13 residues. Germline V CDR1 and CDR2: MNHNY, SVGAGI (reference sequence). CDR3 region: CASAEREGREQYF. The DNA of the CDR3 is TGTGCCAGCGCGGAACGGGAAGGTCGCGAGCAGTACTTC.

The J gene is TRBJ2-1, the V gene TRBV6-5; D may be TRBD1 (5 bases). The V gene's germline CDR1 is MNHEY and CDR2 SVGAGI. Trimming removed 8 bases at V and 13 bases at J, with 15 bases between. The CDR3 has 11 residues. Here the CDR3 DNA reads TGTGCCAGCGGTCAGGGTCGTGACCAGTTCTTC. Protein product: CASGQGRDQFF.

Only a few counts were recorded for this clone. The J gene is TRBJ2-1, the V gene TRBV28; the D call may be TRBD1 or TRBD2 (7 bases each). This CDR3 has 15 residues. Germline assignment: CDR1 MDHEN and CDR2 SYDVKM. Trimming shortened V by 3 bases and J by 6 bases, and 15 bases separated the two germline ends. In DNA, the CDR3 is TGTGCCAGCAGTTTGGGAGGGGGCTACCTCAATGAGCAGTTCTTC. This sequence encodes CASSLGGGYLNEQFF. The full variable domain, with the rest looked up from reference TRBV28 and TRBJ2-1, is DVKVTQSSRYLVKRTGEKVFLECVQDMDHENMFWYRQDPGLGLRLIYFSYDVKMKEKGDIPEGYSVSREKKERFSLILESASTNQTSMYLCASSLGGGYLNEQFFGPGTRLTVL.

The chain employs TRBV10-3 and TRBJ2-7, with D possibly being TRBD1 (6 bases). The germline CDR1 and CDR2 sequences are ENHRY and SYGVKD. The CDR3 covers 13 residues. Trimming removed 7 bases at V and 5 bases at J, with 15 bases between. The CDR3: CAIKGDAVHEQYF. The CDR3 DNA reads TGTGCCATCAAGGGGGACGCCGTCCACGAGCAGTACTTC.

V usage is TRBV6-5 and J usage is TRBJ2-6; the D is unclear. The CDR3 is 15 residues long. Trimming pared 3 bases from V and 0 bases from J, leaving 6 bases between. The V gene's germline CDR1 is MNHEY and CDR2 SVGAGI. In nucleotides, the CDR3 is TGTGCCAGCAGTTATGTAGTCTCTGGGGCCAACGTCCTGACTTTC. Translation gives CASSYVVSGANVLTF.

This clone was observed a handful of times. The rearrangement joins TRBV10-3 to TRBJ1-4, with D tentatively TRBD1 (5 bases). CDR1 is ENHRY and CDR2 is SYGVKD in the germline V gene. The V and J ends lost 11 bases and 7 bases respectively, with 20 bases between them. CDR3 length: 14 residues. The CDR3 region is CASTGSPQGEKLFF. The CDR3 DNA sequence: TGTGCCTCAACCGGGTCACCTCAGGGTGAAAAACTGTTTTTT.

This clone was seen only a few times. This chain connects TRBV11-2 to TRBJ2-5; 9 nucleotides match TRBD2. The junction had 5 bases not matched to a gene; V was cut back by 1 base and J by 5 bases. Germline V CDR1 and CDR2: SGHAT, FQNNGV. The CDR3 runs to 15 residues. The CDR3, as DNA: TGTGCCAGCAGCTTAGTATCTGCGGGAGGGGAGACCCAGTACTTC. It translates to CASSLVSAGGETQYF.

The genes are TRBV9 and TRBJ2-5; 12 bases align to TRBD2. Losses at the gene ends were 4 bases for V and 2 bases for J; bases not matched to a gene: 6. Germline CDR1 reads SGDLS; CDR2 reads YYNGEE. The CDR3 has 16 residues. CDR3: CASSPGTSGPQETQYF. In DNA form, the CDR3 reads TGTGCCAGCAGCCCCGGGACTAGCGGGCCTCAAGAGACCCAGTACTTC.

In its sample, this clone was seen a few times. V usage is TRBV5-6 and J usage is TRBJ2-3; 8 positions agree with TRBD2. Germline CDR1 SGHDT, CDR2 YYEEEE. The CDR3 is 15 residues long. J lost 3 bases, V lost 3 bases, and 6 bases had no gene match. This chain's CDR3 is CASSWAGGATDTQYF. Here the CDR3 DNA reads TGTGCCAGCAGCTGGGCCGGGGGGGCGACAGATACGCAGTATTTT.

The chain combines TRBV18 with TRBJ2-7; the match to TRBD2 covers 9 bases. V shed 2 bases, J shed 7 bases, and the junction held 9 bases outside the gene matches. CDR3 length equals 15 residues. The germline gives CDR1 KGHSH, CDR2 LQKENI. The CDR3 coding sequence is TGTGCCAGCTCACCAAGGCGGGGGGGCCAGGGTGAGCAGTACTTC. It specifies CASSPRRGGQGEQYF.

The V and J genes are TRBV15 and TRBJ2-7, with 7 bases identical to TRBD2. Germline assignment: CDR1 LNHNV and CDR2 YYDKDF (reference sequence). J gave up 2 bases and V 3 bases, and 7 bases lay outside the gene matches. This CDR3 has 15 amino acids. The CDR3 sequence: CATSSDGTTTYEQYF. The CDR3, as DNA: TGTGCCACCAGCAGTGACGGGACTACCACCTACGAGCAGTACTTC.

This clone appeared a few times. The chain employs TRBV5-4 and TRBJ2-3; tentatively, D is TRBD1 or TRBD2 (5 bases each). The V gene's germline CDR1 is SGHNT and CDR2 YYREEE (reference sequence). Between the trimmed V and J ends, which lost 6 bases and 3 bases, there was a span of 11 bases. This CDR3 is 13 amino acids long. The CDR3 spells CASNYEGTDTQYF. In nucleotides, the CDR3 is TGTGCCAGCAACTATGAGGGGACAGATACGCAGTATTTT.

This clone was observed once. The rearrangement links TRBV9 to TRBJ2-7; D is unclear. Trimming left V 0 bases short and J 3 bases short, with 13 bases between. The CDR3 is made up of 15 amino acids. The V gene's germline CDR1 is SGDLS and CDR2 YYNGEE. The CDR3, as DNA: TGTGCCAGCAGCGTAGGCCCCGATTGGGACTACGAGCAGTACTTC. It yields the protein CASSVGPDWDYEQYF.

The sample holds a few counts of this clone. The chain links TRBV5-1 to TRBJ2-3; 9 bases agree with TRBD1. This CDR3 spans 15 amino acids. The J segment lost 0 bases and the V segment lost 4 bases, leaving 3 bases of the junction unmatched. Germline loops: CDR1 SGHRS, CDR2 YFSETQ. CDR3 bases: TGCGCCAGCAGCCCGGGACAGGGAAGCACAGATACGCAGTATTTT. Encoded protein: CASSPGQGSTDTQYF.

The rearrangement links TRBV7-9 to TRBJ1-1, with D perhaps TRBD1 (5 bases). There are 12 residues in the CDR3. CDR1 and CDR2 from the germline V gene are SEHNR and FQNEAQ (reference sequence). Trimming took 4 bases from V and 11 from J, leaving 14 bases between them. Here the CDR3 reads CASSSQAPGAFF. For the CDR3, the DNA is TGTGCCAGCAGCTCACAGGCTCCTGGGGCTTTCTTT.

This clone was detected only a few times. V is TRBV7-9 and J is TRBJ2-7; TRBD1 is a possible D gene (7 bases). V lost 0 bases, J lost 2 bases, and 14 bases lay in between. The CDR3 sequence is 16 residues long. Per germline, CDR1 SEHNR and CDR2 FQNEAQ (reference sequence). The chain's CDR3 is CASSLALEGAAYEQYF. The CDR3 nucleotides read TGTGCCAGCAGCTTAGCGCTGGAGGGGGCCGCCTACGAGCAGTACTTC. Filled out from reference TRBV7-9 and TRBJ2-7, the complete variable domain reads DTGVSQNPRHKITKRGQNVTFRCDPISEHNRLYWYRQTLGQGPEFLTYFQNEAQLEKSRLLSDRFSAERPKGSFSTLEIQRTEQGDSAMYLCASSLALEGAAYEQYFGPGTRLTVT.

This clone was counted only a few times. The V gene is TRBV29-1, the J gene TRBJ2-5; TRBD2 agrees at 7 bases. This CDR3 contains 13 residues. The germline gives CDR1 SQVTM, CDR2 ANQGSEA. The junction had 7 bases not matched to a gene; V was cut back by 8 bases and J by 1 base. CDR3 coding DNA: TGCAGCATTGGATGGGGGGGCCAAGAGACCCAGTACTTC. Its protein is CSIGWGGQETQYF.

The chain recombines TRBV18 with TRBJ2-3; 7 nucleotides line up with TRBD1. CDR3 length equals 13 residues. Germline trimming cut 5 bases from V and 6 bases from J; bases unmatched to any gene: 5. Looked up from germline, CDR1 is KGHSH and CDR2 is LQKENI. As DNA, the CDR3 is TGTGCCAGCTCAGGGACAGCGGTCGATACGCAGTATTTT. Protein sequence: CASSGTAVDTQYF. The entire variable domain, with the rest obtained from reference TRBV18 and TRBJ2-3, is as follows: NAGVMQNPRHLVRRRGQEARLRCSPMKGHSHVYWYRQLPEEGLKFMVYLQKENIIDESGMPKERFSAEFPKEGPSILRIQQVVRGDSAAYFCASSGTAVDTQYFGPGTRLTVL.

This chain joins TRBV6-5 and TRBJ2-3; a possible D gene is TRBD1 (6 bases). The V end was cut by 7 bases, the J end by 5 bases, with 16 bases between. The CDR3 runs to 14 residues. From germline, CDR1 is MNHEY and CDR2 SVGAGI. The CDR3 protein is CASKMTPGVDTQYF. The CDR3 nucleotides are TGTGCCAGCAAAATGACCCCAGGGGTAGATACGCAGTATTTT.